The 28 T cell receptor beta chains below were found in one sample sequenced in a study of regulatory T cells in long-lasting Graves disease. The time point here: persistent/refractory GD, antithyroid drugs over 5 years with positive TRAb. Generation of the TCR library employed RNA extracted from PBMCs. Both iRepertoire HTBI primers and Arm-PCR of CDR3 regions were used to build the TCR beta libraries. TCRdb called the multiplex PCR reads again in MiXCR, with one record for every CDR3 protein. The table lists over 300,000 distinct CDR3 sequences, around 20% of them singletons, with 29% in the top ten. Sample: peripheral blood mononuclear cells (PBMCs), taken when the disease was refractory, from a patient treated with antithyroid drugs. Receptor source: a female donor with Graves disease.

At least ten counts were recorded for this clonotype. The chain uses TRBV28 and TRBJ2-7; the match to TRBD2 covers 11 bases. CDR1 is MDHEN and CDR2 is SYDVKM in the germline V gene. V shed 5 bases, J shed 4 bases, and the junction held 10 bases outside the gene matches. This CDR3 region has 16 residues. The CDR3 DNA reads TGTGCCAGCAGTCCCCTCCGACTAGCGGGAAAATACGAGCAGTACTTC. Translation: CASSPLRLAGKYEQYF.

CDR3 region: CASGAGRQETQYF. CDR3 sequence (DNA): TGTGCCAGCGGGGCGGGTCGGCAGGAGACCCAGTACTTC. The V gene is TRBV6-2 or TRBV6-3, the J gene TRBJ2-5; D tentatively fits TRBD1 or TRBD2 (5 bases each). Per germline, CDR1 MNHEY and CDR2 SVGEGT. V dropped 8 bases and J dropped 5 bases, with 15 bases sitting between them. CDR3 length: 13 residues.

Comments on this clonotype: A much more abundant neighbour one base away suggests this may be a read error. This rearrangement joins TRBV7-2 to TRBJ1-5, with TRBD1 matching over 7 bases. CDR1 is SGHTA and CDR2 is FQGNSA in the germline V gene. The CDR3 length is 17 residues. The chain's CDR3 is CAGSLALIGGRNQPQHF. The DNA for the CDR3 is TGTGCCGGCAGCTTAGCGCTAATAGGGGGCCGCAATCAGCCCCAGCATTTT.

The chain joins TRBV7-8 to TRBJ1-5; 7 bases line up with TRBD1. CDR1 is SGHVS and CDR2 is FQNEAQ in the germline V gene. Unmatched junction bases numbered 9, after V lost 6 bases and J lost 4 bases. The CDR3 is 15 residues long. This chain's CDR3 is CASSSDRLLNQPQHF. CDR3 in DNA: TGTGCCAGCAGTTCGGACAGGCTTTTAAATCAGCCCCAGCATTTT.

The chain is built from TRBV19 and TRBJ1-4; no definite D call. This CDR3 comprises 11 residues. Germline-derived CDR1 and CDR2 are LNHDA and SQIVND (reference sequence). Trimming removed 9 bases at V and 14 bases at J, with 16 bases between. The DNA of the CDR3 is TGTGCCAGCACTCCGGGGTCCTGGCTGTTTTTT. It yields the protein CASTPGSWLFF. The whole variable domain, filled in from reference TRBV19 and TRBJ1-4, reads DGGITQSPKYLFRKEGQNVTLSCEQNLNHDAMYWYRQDPGQGLRLIYYSQIVNDFQKGDIAEGYSVSREKKESFPLTVTSAQKNPTAFYLCASTPGSWLFFGSGTQLSVL.

This clonotype was recorded a few times. The chain couples TRBV10-3 to TRBJ2-6; 7 nucleotides align to TRBD1. The CDR3 consists of 17 residues. The V gene end was trimmed by 5 bases and the J gene end by 2 bases; junction bases not matched to a gene: 9. The germline V gene has CDR1 ENHRY and CDR2 SYGVKD. In DNA form, the CDR3 reads TGTGCCATCAGTCTCAATACAGGGGTAACTGGGGCCAACGTCCTGACTTTC. Protein: CAISLNTGVTGANVLTF.

The chain has TRBV29-1 and TRBJ1-2; the D is unclear. The V gene lost 2 bases and the J gene lost 6 bases, with 19 bases spanning the gap. The CDR3 has 15 residues. In germline, CDR1 is SQVTM, CDR2 ANQGSEA. The CDR3 region has the DNA TGCAGCGTTGAAAAATTATCTATCAGGAGCAATGGCTACACCTTC. Its translation is CSVEKLSIRSNGYTF.

The chain carries TRBV18 and TRBJ2-3, with TRBD2 identical over 12 bases. The trim removed 3 bases at V and 4 bases at J, leaving 2 bases unmatched. Germline CDR1 is KGHSH and CDR2 is LQKENI. The CDR3 length is 15 residues. The CDR3 DNA follows: TGTGCCAGCTCACCGTCTAGCGGGGGGGCAGATACGCAGTATTTT. It yields the protein CASSPSSGGADTQYF.

This clonotype was detected ten times or more. This chain connects TRBV6-1 to TRBJ1-4; maybe TRBD1 (6 bases). The germline V and J ends were trimmed by 5 bases and 5 bases, with 12 bases remaining between them. Germline values: CDR1 MNHNS, CDR2 SASEGT. The CDR3 runs to 14 residues. CDR3: CASSTGQQNEKLFF. CDR3 bases: TGTGCCAGCAGTACCGGACAGCAAAATGAAAAACTGTTTTTT.

This clonotype has a handful of counts. This chain links TRBV29-1 with TRBJ2-6; 7 bases line up with TRBD1. This CDR3 spans 17 amino acids. V shed 2 bases, J shed 4 bases, and the junction held 11 bases outside the gene matches. Germline V CDR1 and CDR2: SQVTM, ANQGSEA. CDR3: CSVEPGPGQKGANVLTF. In DNA, the CDR3 is TGCAGCGTTGAACCAGGGCCGGGACAGAAAGGGGCCAACGTCCTGACTTTC.

This rearrangement joins TRBV5-6 to TRBJ1-2, with 12 bases aligning to TRBD1. J was trimmed by 9 bases and V by 2 bases; bases with no gene match: 5. This CDR3 spans 14 amino acids. Looked up from germline, CDR1 is SGHDT and CDR2 is YYEEEE. The CDR3: CASSFGTGGFSYTF. CDR3 bases: TGTGCCAGCAGCTTCGGGACAGGGGGCTTTAGCTACACCTTC.

There are many counts of this clonotype. This rearrangement joins TRBV13 to TRBJ1-1; 10 nucleotides agree with TRBD1. Germline trimming cut 4 bases from V and 3 bases from J; bases unmatched to any gene: 11. The germline CDR1 and CDR2 sequences are PRHDT and FYEKMQ (reference sequence). The length of the CDR3 is 17 residues. CDR3 protein: CASSSWGPGQGDTEAFF. As DNA, the CDR3 is TGTGCCAGCAGCTCCTGGGGCCCAGGACAGGGGGACACTGAAGCTTTCTTT.

In its sample, this clonotype was seen a few times. This sequence joins TRBV5-1 and TRBJ2-1, with D perhaps given as TRBD1 or TRBD2 (6 bases each). Germline V gene data show CDR1 as SGHRS and CDR2 as YFSETQ. Trimming cost V 0 bases and J 9 bases, with 10 bases left between them. The CDR3 covers 13 residues. CDR3 DNA sequence: TGCGCCAGCAGCTTGGCCGAGGGGGGTGAGCAGTTCTTC. This gives the protein CASSLAEGGEQFF.

The chain carries TRBV7-9 and TRBJ2-7; D perhaps matches TRBD1 (6 bases). V was trimmed by 5 bases and J by 6 bases, leaving 14 bases between them. Germline lookup yields CDR1 SEHNR and CDR2 FQNEAQ (reference sequence). This CDR3 is built from 13 residues. Here the CDR3 reads CASSPLHRVEQYF. Written as DNA, the CDR3 is TGTGCCAGCAGCCCCCTCCACAGGGTCGAGCAGTACTTC.

The chain has TRBV10-3 and TRBJ1-5; maybe TRBD1 (5 bases). Germline V lookup: CDR1 ENHRY, CDR2 SYGVKD. The CDR3 has 13 residues. V gave up 6 bases and J gave up 1 base, with 7 bases separating them. The CDR3 protein is CAIRAGSNQPQHF. The CDR3 DNA follows: TGTGCCATCAGGGCAGGGAGCAATCAGCCCCAGCATTTT.

V usage is TRBV4-3 and J usage is TRBJ1-3; D is ambiguous. Trimming cost V 1 base and J 2 bases, with 9 bases left between them. Germline lookup yields CDR1 LGHNA and CDR2 YSLEER. The CDR3 spans 15 residues. As DNA, the CDR3 is TGCGCCAGCAGCCAAGTTCTCGGGGCTGGAAACACCATATATTTT. It specifies CASSQVLGAGNTIYF.

The rearrangement joins TRBV3-1 to TRBJ2-2; D remains ambiguous. CDR1 and CDR2 from the germline V gene are LGHDT and YNNKEL (reference sequence). The CDR3 length is 15 residues. Deletions cut 2 bases from V and 3 bases from J, with 10 bases between. The CDR3 here is CASSQHFKYTGELFF. The CDR3 region has the DNA TGTGCCAGCAGCCAACACTTCAAGTACACCGGGGAGCTGTTTTTT.

This clonotype has ten or more counts. In nucleotides, the CDR3 is TGTGCCAGCAGCTTAGGAGGTCAAAACATTCAGTACTTC. Protein product: CASSLGGQNIQYF. The chain is built from TRBV11-3 and TRBJ2-4; D not resolved. Germline-derived CDR1 and CDR2 are SGHNT and YENEEA. The CDR3 is 13 residues long. V dropped 1 base and J dropped 5 bases, with 6 bases sitting between them.

This clonotype was picked up many times. V is TRBV30 and J is TRBJ2-4; D unclear. Trimming pared 3 bases from V and 9 bases from J, leaving 15 bases between. This CDR3 has 13 residues. In germline, CDR1 is GTSNPN, CDR2 SVGIG (reference sequence). In DNA form, the CDR3 reads TGTGCCTGGAGCCCGGGTGGATATACCATTCAGTACTTC. This gives the protein CAWSPGGYTIQYF. The variable domain in full, completed from reference TRBV30 and TRBJ2-4, reads SQTIHQWPATLVQPVGSPLSLECTVEGTSNPNLYWYRQAAGRGLQLLFYSVGIGQISSEVPQNLSASRPQDRQFILSSKKLLLSDSGFYLCAWSPGGYTIQYFGAGTRLSVL.

This clonotype appeared a few times. This rearrangement joins TRBV18 to TRBJ1-5; weak D call: TRBD1 (6 bases). Germline CDR1 and CDR2: KGHSH and LQKENI. The CDR3 is 15 residues long. V was cut by 2 bases and J by 0 bases, with 8 bases left in between. CDR3 loop: CASSPWTASNQPQHF. Here the CDR3 DNA reads TGTGCCAGCTCACCATGGACAGCTAGCAATCAGCCCCAGCATTTT.

V and J are TRBV5-1 and TRBJ2-2, with D possibly being TRBD1 (5 bases). The germline V gene encodes CDR1 SGHRS and CDR2 YFSETQ. CDR3 size: 17 residues. The germline V and J ends were trimmed by 4 bases and 7 bases, with 23 bases remaining between them. The CDR3 region has the DNA TGCGCCAGCAGCCGAGCAGGGCAGAAAAGACTCCTCGGGGAGCTGTTTTTT. This encodes CASSRAGQKRLLGELFF.

V is TRBV3-1 and J is TRBJ1-2, with D perhaps TRBD1 (6 bases). The germline V gene encodes CDR1 LGHDT and CDR2 YNNKEL (reference sequence). Trimming removed 5 bases at V and 4 bases at J, with 11 bases between. This CDR3 has 13 residues. CDR3 amino acids: CASSFRGLYGYTF. CDR3 in DNA: TGTGCCAGCAGCTTCAGGGGTCTCTATGGCTACACCTTC.

The table lists this clonotype with many counts. This chain links TRBV6-1 with TRBJ2-7; D is ambiguous. From germline, CDR1 is MNHNS and CDR2 SASEGT. This CDR3 contains 11 residues. The germline V and J ends were trimmed by 7 bases and 0 bases, with 4 bases remaining between them. The CDR3 spells CASTNSYEQYF. CDR3 sequence (DNA): TGTGCCAGCACCAACTCCTACGAGCAGTACTTC.

As regards this clonotype: A much larger clone sits a single nucleotide away, making a read error possible. This chain connects TRBV11-3 to TRBJ1-1; D not certain. With 2 bases removed from V and 4 bases from J, the gap between germline ends came to 20 bases. CDR1 SGHNT and CDR2 YENEEA come from the germline V gene. CDR3 length equals 17 residues. CDR3 region: CASSLRTPAAETTEAFF. DNA for the CDR3: TGTGCCAGCAGCTTACGCACCCCAGCGGCAGAAACCACTGAAGCTTTCTTT.

The V call is TRBV4-1, the J call TRBJ1-5; D uncertain. The V and J ends lost 4 bases and 5 bases respectively, with 9 bases between them. The CDR3 consists of 13 residues. Per germline, CDR1 MGHRA and CDR2 YSYEKL. The CDR3 protein is CASSPTLYQPQHF. CDR3 coding DNA: TGCGCCAGCAGCCCGACTCTTTATCAGCCCCAGCATTTT.

The sample holds a few counts of this clonotype. V is TRBV27 and J is TRBJ1-6; a possible D gene is TRBD1 (5 bases). CDR1 is MNHEY and CDR2 is SMNVEV in the germline V gene (reference sequence). The CDR3 totals 15 residues. V lost 9 bases to trimming and J lost 4 bases, with 16 bases between them. The CDR3 DNA reads TGTGCCAGTAGGCCCCGGGACGGATATAATTCACCCCTCCACTTT. This translates into CASRPRDGYNSPLHF.

This clonotype was seen repeatedly, ten times or more. CDR3: CASSLEGAGPNTIYF. The CDR3 DNA follows: TGTGCCAGCAGCTTAGAAGGAGCAGGCCCAAACACCATATATTTT. The V call is TRBV11-2, the J call TRBJ1-3; no clear D. The CDR3 consists of 15 residues. Looked up from germline, CDR1 is SGHAT and CDR2 is FQNNGV. V was pared by 0 bases and J by 6 bases, with 12 bases between.

There are a few counts of this clonotype. This chain joins TRBV7-2 and TRBJ1-6; D gene ambiguous. V was clipped by 4 bases and J by 9 bases, with 10 bases between them. Germline CDR1 SGHTA, CDR2 FQGNSA. The CDR3 is 13 amino acids. The CDR3 bases are TGTGCCAGCAGCTCGCGACGGGGTTCACCCCTCCACTTT. Its protein is CASSSRRGSPLHF.